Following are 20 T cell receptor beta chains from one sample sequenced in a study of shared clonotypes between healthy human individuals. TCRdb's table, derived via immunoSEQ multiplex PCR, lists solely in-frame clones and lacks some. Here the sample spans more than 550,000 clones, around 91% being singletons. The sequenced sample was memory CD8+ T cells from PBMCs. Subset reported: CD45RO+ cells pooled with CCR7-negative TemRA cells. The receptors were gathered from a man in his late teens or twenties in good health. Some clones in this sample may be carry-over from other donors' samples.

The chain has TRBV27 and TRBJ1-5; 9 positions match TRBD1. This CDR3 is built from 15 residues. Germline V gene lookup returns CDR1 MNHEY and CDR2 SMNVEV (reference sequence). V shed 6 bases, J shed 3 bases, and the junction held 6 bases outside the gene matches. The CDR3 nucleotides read TGTGCCAGCAGACCGGACAGGGGAGACAATCAGCCCCAGCATTTT. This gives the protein CASRPDRGDNQPQHF.

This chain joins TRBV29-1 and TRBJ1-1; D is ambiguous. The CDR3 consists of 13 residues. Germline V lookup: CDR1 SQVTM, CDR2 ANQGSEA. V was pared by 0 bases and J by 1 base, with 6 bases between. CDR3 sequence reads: CSVEDPRNTEAFF. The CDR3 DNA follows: TGCAGCGTTGAAGATCCCCGGAACACTGAAGCTTTCTTT.

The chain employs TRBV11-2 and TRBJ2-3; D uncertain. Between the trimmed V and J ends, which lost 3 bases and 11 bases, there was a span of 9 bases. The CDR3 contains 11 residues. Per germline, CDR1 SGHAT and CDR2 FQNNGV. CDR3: CASSFTGGQYF. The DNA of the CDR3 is TGTGCCAGCAGCTTCACGGGCGGGCAGTATTTT.

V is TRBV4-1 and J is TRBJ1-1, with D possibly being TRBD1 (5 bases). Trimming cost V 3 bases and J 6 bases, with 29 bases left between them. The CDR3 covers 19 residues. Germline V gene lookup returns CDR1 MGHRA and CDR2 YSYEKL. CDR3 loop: CASSQVVRVGGGWSPEAFF. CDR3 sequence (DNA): TGCGCCAGCAGCCAGGTTGTGCGAGTGGGGGGTGGGTGGAGCCCTGAAGCTTTCTTT.

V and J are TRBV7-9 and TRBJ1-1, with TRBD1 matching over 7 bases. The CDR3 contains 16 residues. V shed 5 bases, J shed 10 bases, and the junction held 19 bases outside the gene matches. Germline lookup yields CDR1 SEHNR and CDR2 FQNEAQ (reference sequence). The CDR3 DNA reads TGTGCCAGCAGCACCCACGACAGGGTTGGAGGGGGGGGAGCTTTCTTT. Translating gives CASSTHDRVGGGGAFF.

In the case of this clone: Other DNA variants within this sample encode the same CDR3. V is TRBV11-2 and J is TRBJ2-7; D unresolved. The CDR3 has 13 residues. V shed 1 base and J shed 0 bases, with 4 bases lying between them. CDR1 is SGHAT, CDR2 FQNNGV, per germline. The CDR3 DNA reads TGTGCCAGCAGCTTAGGTACCTCCTACGAGCAGTACTTC. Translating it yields CASSLGTSYEQYF.

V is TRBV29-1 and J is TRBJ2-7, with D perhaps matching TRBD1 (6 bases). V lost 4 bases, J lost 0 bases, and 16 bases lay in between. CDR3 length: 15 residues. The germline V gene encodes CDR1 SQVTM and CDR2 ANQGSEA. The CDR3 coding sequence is TGCAGCGTTGTATCCGTGGGACATACCTCCTACGAGCAGTACTTC. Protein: CSVVSVGHTSYEQYF.

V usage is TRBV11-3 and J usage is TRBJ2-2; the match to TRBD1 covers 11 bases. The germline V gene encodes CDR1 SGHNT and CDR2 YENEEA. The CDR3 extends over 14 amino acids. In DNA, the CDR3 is TGTGCATGGGACAGGGGGATCAACACCGGGGAGCTGTTTTTT. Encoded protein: CAWDRGINTGELFF.

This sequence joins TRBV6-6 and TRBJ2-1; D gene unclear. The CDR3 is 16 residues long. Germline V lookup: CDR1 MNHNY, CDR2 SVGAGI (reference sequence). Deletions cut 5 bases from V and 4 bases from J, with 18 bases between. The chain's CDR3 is CASSNRLLPSYNEQFF. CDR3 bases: TGTGCCAGCAGTAATAGACTTCTCCCGTCGTACAATGAGCAGTTCTTC.

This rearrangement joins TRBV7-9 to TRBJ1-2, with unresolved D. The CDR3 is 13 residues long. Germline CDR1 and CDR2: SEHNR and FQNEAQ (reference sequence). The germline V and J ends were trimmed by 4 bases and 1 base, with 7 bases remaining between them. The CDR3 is CASSWADNYGYTF. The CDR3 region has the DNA TGTGCCAGCAGCTGGGCTGATAACTATGGCTACACCTTC.

The CDR3 loop is CASSLVSPSYEQYF. The CDR3 nucleotides read TGTGCCAGCAGCTTAGTCAGTCCATCCTACGAGCAGTACTTC. The chain couples TRBV11-2 to TRBJ2-7, with D hard to call. The V and J ends lost 1 base and 1 base respectively, with 8 bases between them. Germline lookup yields CDR1 SGHAT and CDR2 FQNNGV. The CDR3 consists of 14 residues.

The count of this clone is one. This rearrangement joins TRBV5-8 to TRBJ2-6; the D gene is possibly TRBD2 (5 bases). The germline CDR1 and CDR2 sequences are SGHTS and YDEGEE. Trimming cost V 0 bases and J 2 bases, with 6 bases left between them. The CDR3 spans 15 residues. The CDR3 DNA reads TGTGCCAGCAGCTTGGACGGGGCTGGGGCCAACGTCCTGACTTTC. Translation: CASSLDGAGANVLTF.

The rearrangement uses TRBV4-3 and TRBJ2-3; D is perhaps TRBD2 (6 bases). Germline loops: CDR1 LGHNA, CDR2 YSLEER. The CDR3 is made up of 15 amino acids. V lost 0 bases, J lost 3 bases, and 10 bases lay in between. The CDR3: CASSQEWRGTDTQYF. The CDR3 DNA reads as TGCGCCAGCAGCCAAGAGTGGCGGGGAACAGATACGCAGTATTTT.

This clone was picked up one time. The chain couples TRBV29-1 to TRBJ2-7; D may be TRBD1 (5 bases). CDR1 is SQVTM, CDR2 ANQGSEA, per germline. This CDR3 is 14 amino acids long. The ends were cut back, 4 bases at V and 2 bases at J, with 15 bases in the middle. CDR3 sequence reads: CSVGGGARAYEQYF. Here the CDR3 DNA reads TGCAGCGTTGGAGGTGGGGCCAGAGCCTACGAGCAGTACTTC.

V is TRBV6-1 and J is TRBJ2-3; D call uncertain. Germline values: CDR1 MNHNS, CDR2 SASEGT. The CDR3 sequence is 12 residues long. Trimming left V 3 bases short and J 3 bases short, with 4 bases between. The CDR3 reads CASSDGTDTQYF. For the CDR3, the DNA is TGTGCCAGCAGTGACGGGACAGATACGCAGTATTTT.

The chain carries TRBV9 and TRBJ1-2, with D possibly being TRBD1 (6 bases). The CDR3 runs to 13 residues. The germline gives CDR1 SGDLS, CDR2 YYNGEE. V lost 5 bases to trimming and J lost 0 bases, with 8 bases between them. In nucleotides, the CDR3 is TGTGCCAGCAGTAGGACAGCTAACTATGGCTACACCTTC. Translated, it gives CASSRTANYGYTF.

In DNA form, the CDR3 reads TGTGCCAGCAGTCACGGACTCGGCCGGACAGATACGCAGTATTTT. It encodes CASSHGLGRTDTQYF. The chain employs TRBV6-6 and TRBJ2-3; a possible D gene is TRBD2 (5 bases). V lost 5 bases and J lost 3, with 15 bases in between. CDR3 size: 15 residues. Germline values: CDR1 MNHNY, CDR2 SVGAGI (reference sequence).

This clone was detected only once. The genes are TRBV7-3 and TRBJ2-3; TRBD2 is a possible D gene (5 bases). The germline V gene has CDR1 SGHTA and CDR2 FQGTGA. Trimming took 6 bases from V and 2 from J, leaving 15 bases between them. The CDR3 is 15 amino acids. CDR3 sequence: CASSLSSGFTDTQYF. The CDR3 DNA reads TGTGCCAGCAGTCTTAGTTCGGGGTTCACAGATACGCAGTATTTT.

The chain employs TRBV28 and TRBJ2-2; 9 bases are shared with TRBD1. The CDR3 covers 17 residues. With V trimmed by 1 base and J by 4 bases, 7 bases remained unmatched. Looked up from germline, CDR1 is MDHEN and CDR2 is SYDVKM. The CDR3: CASSLYLGQGSTGELFF. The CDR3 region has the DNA TGTGCCAGCAGTTTATATTTAGGACAGGGGAGCACCGGGGAGCTGTTTTTT.

The CDR3, as DNA: TGTGCCAGCAGCCCCCGGACACCCGGGGAGACCCAGTACTTC. As protein: CASSPRTPGETQYF. The chain uses TRBV9 and TRBJ2-5, with a tentative D call TRBD1 (5 bases). The CDR3 consists of 14 residues. V lost 4 bases and J lost 5, with 15 bases in between. The germline CDR1 and CDR2 sequences are SGDLS and YYNGEE.